This TCR beta chain was recovered during a study of cytotoxic CD8 clonotypes in ibrutinib-treated CLL. Turning to the study itself: Overall, about 25 responses were partial and 2 complete; following median roughly six years, around 15 patients stayed remitted and approximately 12 progressed. Following treatment for a median around twelve months, range 6 to 36, response samples were then taken.

The CDR3 extends over 15 amino acids. Germline V gene sequence: CDR1 LNHNV, CDR2 YYDKDF (reference sequence). V shed 5 bases and J shed 5 bases, with 18 bases lying between them. Findings and caveats of the study: Public clonotypes were seen rarely and were contracted or stable on treatment.

The data were produced by immunoSEQ multiplex PCR, yet TCRdb's version contains in-frame clones alone and is incomplete. The profile shows some 24,000 clones, around four fifths of them singletons. A remark on this clone: Antigen: not known.

This receptor was taken from a human donor with chronic lymphocytic leukemia. This sequence joins TRBV15 and TRBJ2-5; a possible D gene is TRBD2 (5 bases). This specimen was PBMCs, taken before ibrutinib treatment. Written as DNA, the CDR3 is TGTGCCACCAGCCACACCGCCCAGTGGGAGGAGACCCAGTACTTC. Translated, it gives CATSHTAQWEETQYF.